Presented here are 5 T cell receptor beta chains from one specimen sequenced in a study of read filtering for tumor transcriptome and immune sequencing. Molecular barcoded adaptors covering alpha/delta and beta/gamma chains were used on 400 to 450 ng RNA. TCRdb processed the reads anew with MiXCR; each CDR3 protein has one entry. The top ten hold around three fifths of the sample, which has approximately 20,000 distinct CDR3 sequences, roughly 13% seen once. Sequenced sample: a population of CD138-negative cells sorted from bone marrow. These receptors came from a donor older than 35 with multiple myeloma.

Comment on this clonotype: This may be a read error: a much more frequent sequence differs by one nucleotide. CDR3 protein: CASSLGLAGTISYEQCF. The CDR3 DNA sequence: TGTGCCAGCAGCTTAGGACTAGCGGGAACTATCTCCTACGAGCAGTGCTTC. The chain uses TRBV7-9 and TRBJ2-7; 11 nucleotides agree with TRBD2. Germline V gene lookup returns CDR1 SEHNR and CDR2 FQNEAQ (reference sequence). The CDR3 length is 17 residues.

This clonotype was counted at least ten times. The chain uses TRBV20-1 and TRBJ2-1, with a possible D match to TRBD1 (6 bases). The CDR3 extends over 13 amino acids. V was shortened by 7 bases and J by 14 bases, with 24 bases between the two germline ends. CDR1 is DFQATT, CDR2 SNEGSKA, per germline (reference sequence). In DNA form, the CDR3 reads TGCAGTGTTAGGCCCTTGGGACAAGCAAGGGAGTTCTTC. Its protein product is CSVRPLGQAREFF.

Details on this clonotype: Since a much larger clone is just one base distant, this may be a read error. In DNA, the CDR3 is TGTGCCAGCTCCAGGACTAGCGGGAGGATAGATACGCAGTATTTT. This codes for CASSRTSGRIDTQYF. This chain links TRBV5-6 with TRBJ2-3, with 14 bases lining up with TRBD2. The ends lost 7 bases at V and 5 bases at J; junction bases unmatched: 6. Looked up from germline, CDR1 is SGHDT and CDR2 is YYEEEE. This CDR3 has 15 amino acids.

The sample holds a few counts of this clonotype. The V call is TRBV21-1, the J call TRBJ2-3; the D call in the table, TRBD2, was not verified against the DNA. TRBV21-1 is a pseudogene segment. This CDR3 is built from 17 residues. In DNA, the CDR3 is TGTGCCAGCAGCGGCCGTGAGAGCGGGGGGGAGACAGATACGCAGTATTTT. It encodes CASSGRESGGETDTQYF.

Comments on this clonotype: A much bigger clone sits one base away, suggesting this may be a read error. This chain uses TRBV10-3 with TRBJ2-7; 13 bases agree with TRBD2. The CDR3 loop spans 15 amino acids. With V trimmed by 6 bases and J by 5 bases, 7 bases remained unmatched. In germline, CDR1 is ENHRY, CDR2 SYGVKD. The CDR3 nucleotides read TGTGCCATCAGCCGGACTAGCGGGAGTCCCCACGAGCAGTACTTC. Amino acid sequence: CAISRTSGSPHEQYF.